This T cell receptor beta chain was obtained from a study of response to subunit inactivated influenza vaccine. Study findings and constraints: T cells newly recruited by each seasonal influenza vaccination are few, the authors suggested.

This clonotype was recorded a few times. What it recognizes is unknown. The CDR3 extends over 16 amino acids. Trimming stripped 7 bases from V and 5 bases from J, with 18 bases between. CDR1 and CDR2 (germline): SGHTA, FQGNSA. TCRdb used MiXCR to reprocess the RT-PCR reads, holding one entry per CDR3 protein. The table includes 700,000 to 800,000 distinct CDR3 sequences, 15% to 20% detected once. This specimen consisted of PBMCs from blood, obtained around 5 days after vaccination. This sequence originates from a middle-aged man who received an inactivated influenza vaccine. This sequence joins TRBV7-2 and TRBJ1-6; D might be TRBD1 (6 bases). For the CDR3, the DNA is TGTGCCAGCATCACTGGCGGGACAAGTCATAATTCACCCCTCCACTTT. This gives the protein CASITGGTSHNSPLHF.